The TCR beta chain under discussion was sequenced for a study of cytomegalovirus exposure and HLA in healthy donors. Study-level points and caveats: The authors listed around 150 TCR beta chains as cytomegalovirus-associated.

In its sample, this clone was seen a few times. Its antigen is unknown. The PCR had 60 Vbeta and 13 Jbeta primers. Produced via immunoSEQ multiplex PCR; TCRdb's table is partial and in-frame only. The sample lists more than 95,000 clones, around 15% occurring once. The donors, nominally healthy at sampling, likely had unrecorded immune exposures. The specimen was PBMCs. This sequence was found in a female donor in good health and CMV-seronegative.

For the CDR3, the DNA is TGTGCCACCAGCAGAGATGGACTAGTTGATCGTGAGCAGTTCTTC. Protein: CATSRDGLVDREQFF. The rearrangement links TRBV15 to TRBJ2-1; TRBD2 agrees at 7 bases. CDR1 LNHNV and CDR2 YYDKDF come from the germline V gene (reference sequence). The CDR3 totals 15 residues. V gave up 0 bases and J gave up 9 bases; unmatched junction bases: 8.